The rows below give T cell receptor beta chains drawn from one sample of a study of shared clonotypes between healthy human individuals. The table came from immunoSEQ multiplex PCR; TCRdb's copy has only in-frame clones and leaves some out. The repertoire holds about 590,000 clones, with 95% as singletons. The source material was naive CD8+ T cells sorted from blood. The origin of the receptors is a woman younger than 45 in good health. CDR3s include the opening cysteine and the closing phenylalanine or tryptophan. The order of the fields is J gene, V gene, CDR3 protein.

J gene: TRBJ1-5; V gene: TRBV29-1; CDR3 protein: CSVEDQGRGGQPQHF
J gene: TRBJ2-1; V gene: TRBV10-1; CDR3 protein: CASSSGAGNEQFF
J gene: TRBJ2-3; V gene: TRBV19; CDR3 protein: CASSSSGTDITDTQYF
J gene: TRBJ2-5; V gene: TRBV9; CDR3 protein: CASSSGHIQETQYF
J gene: TRBJ2-7; V gene: TRBV19; CDR3 protein: CASSTLREEGSYEQYF
J gene: TRBJ1-1; V gene: TRBV28; CDR3 protein: CASARDEAFF
J gene: TRBJ2-7; V gene: TRBV7-8; CDR3 protein: CASSSTRYEQYF
J gene: TRBJ2-1; V gene: TRBV7-6; CDR3 protein: CASSTSRVASYNEQFF
J gene: TRBJ1-2; V gene: TRBV4-2; CDR3 protein: CASSTSMTLGDYGYTF
J gene: TRBJ1-5; V gene: TRBV27; CDR3 protein: CASSLSPGAGNQSQHF
J gene: TRBJ2-7; V gene: TRBV9; CDR3 protein: CASSVGTGAYEQYF
J gene: TRBJ2-7; V gene: TRBV2; CDR3 protein: CASSVLDRDYEQYF
J gene: TRBJ1-1; V gene: TRBV7-2; CDR3 protein: CASSQDREGVNTEAFF
J gene: TRBJ2-1; V gene: TRBV30; CDR3 protein: CAWSPGGSEQFF
J gene: TRBJ2-3; V gene: TRBV7-9; CDR3 protein: CASSRGAAAQYF
J gene: TRBJ2-1; V gene: TRBV27; CDR3 protein: CASSSVGGFYNEQFF
J gene: TRBJ2-1; V gene: TRBV2; CDR3 protein: CATQGGLVNEQFF
J gene: TRBJ2-1; V gene: TRBV27; CDR3 protein: CASSFPDYNEQFF
J gene: TRBJ2-7; V gene: TRBV28; CDR3 protein: CASGERGGKPNYEQYF
J gene: TRBJ1-4; V gene: TRBV5-5; CDR3 protein: CASSLPGNEKLFF
J gene: TRBJ2-3; V gene: TRBV2; CDR3 protein: CASSDSSGQGITDTQYF
J gene: TRBJ2-3; V gene: TRBV27; CDR3 protein: CASSLNGGSFSTDTQYF
J gene: NA; V gene: TRBV19; CDR3 protein: CASSIGLAGSRSYEQYF
J gene: TRBJ1-1; V gene: TRBV28; CDR3 protein: CASSLYVEAFF
J gene: TRBJ2-2; V gene: TRBV2; CDR3 protein: CASSGQGANGELFF
J gene: TRBJ2-1; V gene: TRBV5-1; CDR3 protein: CASSLTRGRQGTHNEQFF
J gene: TRBJ1-3; V gene: TRBV5-6; CDR3 protein: CASSSFTDIAGNTIYF
J gene: TRBJ2-7; V gene: TRBV27; CDR3 protein: CASSLSGDGYEQYF
J gene: TRBJ2-2; V gene: TRBV29-1; CDR3 protein: CSGTGGPGELFF
J gene: TRBJ1-2; V gene: TRBV29-1; CDR3 protein: CSAEGGPPNYGYTF
J gene: TRBJ2-7; V gene: TRBV14; CDR3 protein: CASSQVEGTEQYF
J gene: TRBJ2-7; V gene: TRBV27; CDR3 protein: CASSLLAGVTYEQYF
J gene: TRBJ2-2; V gene: TRBV6-5; CDR3 protein: CATGLAGVRTGELFF
J gene: TRBJ2-7; V gene: TRBV10-3; CDR3 protein: CAISESNLKAGEEYF
J gene: TRBJ2-7; V gene: TRBV19; CDR3 protein: CATREGNNYEQYF
J gene: TRBJ2-7; V gene: TRBV2; CDR3 protein: CASRPQETEQYF
J gene: TRBJ2-2; V gene: TRBV28; CDR3 protein: CASSLTPPGSTGELFF
J gene: TRBJ1-5; V gene: TRBV27; CDR3 protein: CASSAAGPAINQPQHF
J gene: TRBJ2-1; V gene: TRBV27; CDR3 protein: CASGDLAGGPYNEQFF
J gene: TRBJ2-5; V gene: TRBV19; CDR3 protein: CASSNPGGGETQYF
J gene: TRBJ2-7; V gene: TRBV13; CDR3 protein: CASSQGGREQYF
J gene: TRBJ2-1; V gene: TRBV7-2; CDR3 protein: CASSFMGQAYNEQFF
J gene: TRBJ1-5; V gene: TRBV21-1; CDR3 protein: CASDDVEHSNQPQHF
J gene: TRBJ2-1; V gene: TRBV6-5; CDR3 protein: CASSSNEGNEQFF
J gene: TRBJ1-1; V gene: TRBV28; CDR3 protein: CASRRGGFEAFF
J gene: TRBJ2-6; V gene: TRBV4-1; CDR3 protein: CASTWASGANVLTF
J gene: TRBJ2-1; V gene: TRBV28; CDR3 protein: CASGTGGVDEQFF